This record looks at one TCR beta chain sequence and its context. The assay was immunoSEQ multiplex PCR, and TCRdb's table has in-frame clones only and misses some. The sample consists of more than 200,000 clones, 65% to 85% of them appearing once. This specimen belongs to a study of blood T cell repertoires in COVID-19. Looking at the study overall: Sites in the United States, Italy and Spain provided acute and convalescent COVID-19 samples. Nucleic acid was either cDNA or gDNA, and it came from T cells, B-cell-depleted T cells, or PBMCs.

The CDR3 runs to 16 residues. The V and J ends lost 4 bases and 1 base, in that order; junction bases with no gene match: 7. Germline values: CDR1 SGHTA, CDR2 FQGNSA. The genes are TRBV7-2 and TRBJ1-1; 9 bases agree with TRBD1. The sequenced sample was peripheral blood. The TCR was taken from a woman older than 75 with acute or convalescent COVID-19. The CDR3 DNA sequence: TGTGCCAGCAGCTCCACAGGACAGGGGAGGAACACTGAAGCTTTCTTT. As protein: CASSSTGQGRNTEAFF.